This TCR beta chain was identified during a study of cytomegalovirus exposure and HLA in healthy donors. With 60 Vbeta and 13 Jbeta primers, the PCR was carried out. Per the authors' pipeline: As a later analysis found, there were tens of millions of unique TCR beta chains, of which roughly 11 million were shared. Some clones are missing from TCRdb's copy, which holds only in-frame ones; the method was immunoSEQ multiplex PCR. That table furnishes V, J and clone size, whereas the DNA furnished D and trimming. The sample gives about 26,000 clones, approximately 70% of which show up once; under 4.5% is in the top ten. Per germline, CDR1 SGHNT and CDR2 YYREEE (reference sequence). The CDR3 runs 18 residues. V trimming: 4 bases; J trimming: 0 bases; junction bases outside the gene matches: 7. Study results and limitations: In a later analysis, common viral pathogens appeared linked to several of the most significant clusters. Analyses of presence/absence relied on an assumption of roughly uniform sequencing depth across donors. HLA allele associations emerged for about 16,000 TCR beta sequences in a later analysis, at 0.05 false discovery rate.

Note on this clone: As yet, its antigen is unknown.

The material sequenced was PBMCs. This chain joins TRBV5-4 and TRBJ2-1; 13 nucleotides agree with TRBD2. The receptor comes from a woman aged 50 to 60 in good health and CMV-seronegative. Here the CDR3 DNA reads TGTGCCAGCAGCCCGGGACTAGCGGGGAGCCTCTCCTACAATGAGCAGTTCTTC. It codes for CASSPGLAGSLSYNEQFF.